These 30 T cell receptor beta chains share one sample of origin, sequenced in a study of human T cells and chemical hapten exposure. TCRdb processed the RACE reads anew with MiXCR; each CDR3 protein has one entry. The table records 75,000 to 100,000 distinct CDR3 sequences, approximately 10% of them present only once. Indicated time point: patch test 1, 2 weeks after DPC sensitization. Described treatment: therapeutic diphenylcyclopropenone sensitization with weekly scalp DPC. The source was whole blood, collected in connection with sensitization to the hapten diphenylcyclopropenone (DPC). These receptors were taken from a woman in her sixties or seventies with alopecia areata. Some clones in this sample may be carry-over from other donors' samples.

This clonotype was picked up many times. This chain links TRBV6-6 with TRBJ1-2; 7 nucleotides align to TRBD1. Germline-derived CDR1 and CDR2 are MNHNY and SVGAGI (reference sequence). The J segment lost 7 bases and the V segment lost 6 bases, leaving 17 bases of the junction unmatched. The CDR3 contains 16 residues. The CDR3 DNA sequence: TGTGCCAGCAGCTTGGACAGGTCCCGATTGAATCCTGGCTACACCTTC. This sequence encodes CASSLDRSRLNPGYTF.

This clonotype was seen repeatedly, ten times or more. The chain combines TRBV5-1 with TRBJ2-5; TRBD1 matches 7 bases. J was trimmed by 4 bases and V by 2 bases; bases with no gene match: 5. The CDR3 covers 14 residues. Germline CDR1 SGHRS, CDR2 YFSETQ. The CDR3 loop is CASSLQGSRETQYF. The CDR3, as DNA: TGCGCCAGCAGCTTACAGGGGTCGCGAGAGACCCAGTACTTC.

The V gene is TRBV21-1, the J gene TRBJ2-3; TRBD1 is taken as the D call from the table, unchecked against the DNA. TRBV21-1 is termed a pseudogene. CDR3 length: 9 residues. The CDR3 DNA sequence: TGCCCCACAGGGTCGAGGCAGTATTTT. It is translated as CPTGSRQYF.

This clonotype was counted between two and nine times. The chain uses TRBV2 and TRBJ1-1; D unclear. Per germline, CDR1 SNHLY and CDR2 FYNNEI. Trimming removed 6 bases at V and 5 bases at J, with 13 bases between. This CDR3 is built from 13 residues. CDR3 nucleotides: TGTGCCAGCAGCGCCACGGTGGAGACTGAAGCTTTCTTT. It specifies CASSATVETEAFF.

Many counts were recorded for this clonotype. The chain carries TRBV3-1 and TRBJ1-6, with D possibly being TRBD1 (6 bases). The CDR3 is 14 residues long. From germline, CDR1 is LGHDT and CDR2 YNNKEL (reference sequence). V gave up 7 bases and J gave up 7 bases, with 14 bases separating them. The CDR3 protein is CASNHRDRNSPLHF. The CDR3 coding sequence is TGTGCCAGCAACCACAGGGACCGGAATTCACCCCTCCACTTT.

J is TRBJ2-3 and V is TRBV7-9; 8 nucleotides align to TRBD2. J gave up 4 bases and V 5 bases, and 8 bases lay outside the gene matches. CDR1 is SEHNR, CDR2 FQNEAQ, per germline (reference sequence). The CDR3 extends over 15 amino acids. The CDR3 DNA reads as TGTGCCAGCAGCCACCATAGCGGGGAGCCAGATACGCAGTATTTT. This sequence encodes CASSHHSGEPDTQYF. Full variable domain (rest looked up from reference TRBV7-9 and TRBJ2-3): DTGVSQNPRHKITKRGQNVTFRCDPISEHNRLYWYRQTLGQGPEFLTYFQNEAQLEKSRLLSDRFSAERPKGSFSTLEIQRTEQGDSAMYLCASSHHSGEPDTQYFGPGTRLTVL.

This clonotype was counted at least ten times. This chain connects TRBV7-9 to TRBJ1-4; 7 bases align to TRBD1. The CDR3 is 14 residues long. The J segment lost 5 bases and the V segment lost 3 bases, leaving 3 bases of the junction unmatched. Germline V gene data show CDR1 as SEHNR and CDR2 as FQNEAQ (reference sequence). For the CDR3, the DNA is TGTGCCAGCAGCTTGGGACAGCGAAATGAAAAACTGTTTTTT. Protein product: CASSLGQRNEKLFF.

This clonotype was seen a handful of times. V and J are TRBV5-1 and TRBJ1-1, with TRBD1 matching 9 bases. Germline-derived CDR1 and CDR2 are SGHRS and YFSETQ. This CDR3 region has 15 residues. J lost 2 bases, V lost 1 base, and 3 bases had no gene match. In DNA, the CDR3 is TGCGCCAGCAGCTTGTGGGGACAGGGAAACACTGAAGCTTTCTTT. Amino acids: CASSLWGQGNTEAFF.

This clonotype was counted ten times or more. The chain is built from TRBV6-1 and TRBJ1-1, with 7 positions matching TRBD1. Per the germline V gene, CDR1 is MNHNS and CDR2 is SASEGT. The CDR3 runs to 15 residues. V dropped 6 bases and J dropped 4; count of bases not matched to a gene: 11. CDR3 residues: CASSPTGVLGTEAFF. The CDR3 nucleotides read TGTGCCAGCAGCCCCACAGGGGTCCTAGGCACTGAAGCTTTCTTT.

Ten or more counts support this clonotype. The gene calls are TRBV5-6 and TRBJ2-5; maybe TRBD2 (6 bases). The germline CDR1 and CDR2 sequences are SGHDT and YYEEEE. CDR3 size: 16 residues. V was cut by 4 bases and J by 2 bases, with 18 bases left in between. CDR3 DNA sequence: TGTGCCAGCAGCCTACGGGTAGCGGCGCAGCAAGAGACCCAGTACTTC. As protein: CASSLRVAAQQETQYF.

This clonotype was seen at least ten times. J is TRBJ2-3 and V is TRBV7-2; D remains ambiguous. Germline loops: CDR1 SGHTA, CDR2 FQGNSA. The CDR3 totals 13 residues. V was cut by 0 bases and J by 10 bases, with 11 bases left in between. CDR3: CASSLAQDQAQYF. DNA of the CDR3: TGTGCCAGCAGCTTAGCGCAGGATCAGGCGCAGTATTTT.

This clonotype came up many times. The chain couples TRBV18 to TRBJ2-3; TRBD1 aligns across 7 bases. In germline, CDR1 is KGHSH, CDR2 LQKENI. The CDR3 runs to 15 residues. The V gene end was trimmed by 2 bases and the J gene end by 2 bases; junction bases not matched to a gene: 4. The DNA of the CDR3 is TGTGCCAGCTCACCAAGAGGACAGGTCACAGATACGCAGTATTTT. Encoded protein: CASSPRGQVTDTQYF.

This clonotype was recorded only once. The CDR3 coding sequence is TGTGCCAGCAGCTTAAGGGCAAGCGCTAACAATGAGCAGTTCTTC. This sequence encodes CASSLRASANNEQFF. V is TRBV7-2 and J is TRBJ2-1; D not certain. Germline loops: CDR1 SGHTA, CDR2 FQGNSA. V dropped 2 bases and J dropped 5 bases, with 13 bases sitting between them. The CDR3 sequence is 15 residues long.

The chain has TRBV7-9 and TRBJ2-3, with D tentatively TRBD2 (7 bases). Looked up from germline, CDR1 is SEHNR and CDR2 is FQNEAQ (reference sequence). This CDR3 is 17 amino acids long. Between the trimmed V and J ends, which lost 4 bases and 0 bases, there was a span of 17 bases. The CDR3 reads CASSSRGGGSSTDTQYF. In DNA form, the CDR3 reads TGTGCCAGCAGCTCCCGCGGGGGCGGGAGTAGCACAGATACGCAGTATTTT.

This clonotype was detected only a few times. The chain joins TRBV5-4 to TRBJ2-2; no definite D call. V gave up 4 bases and J gave up 1 base, with 8 bases separating them. The length of the CDR3 is 14 residues. In germline, CDR1 is SGHNT, CDR2 YYREEE (reference sequence). Here the CDR3 DNA reads TGTGCCAGCAGCCCCGGAGAGAACACCGGGGAGCTGTTTTTT. Protein product: CASSPGENTGELFF. Full variable domain (missing parts from reference TRBV5-4 and TRBJ2-2): ETGVTQSPTHLIKTRGQQVTLRCSSQSGHNTVSWYQQALGQGPQFIFQYYREEENGRGNFPPRFSGLQFPNYSSELNVNALELDDSALYLCASSPGENTGELFFGEGSRLTVL.

V usage is TRBV18 and J usage is TRBJ1-4; perhaps TRBD1 as D (6 bases). CDR1 is KGHSH, CDR2 LQKENI, per germline. This CDR3 is built from 15 residues. V lost 3 bases to trimming and J lost 0 bases, with 8 bases between them. CDR3 residues: CASSPRTATNEKLFF. The CDR3 DNA reads as TGTGCCAGCTCACCCAGGACAGCAACTAATGAAAAACTGTTTTTT.

This clonotype was counted only a few times. The chain has TRBV12-3 or TRBV12-4 and TRBJ2-1; D perhaps matches TRBD2 (6 bases). The CDR3 has 15 amino acids. V dropped 3 bases and J dropped 4 bases, with 13 bases sitting between them. The CDR3 protein is CASSFAGWGYNEQFF. The CDR3 DNA sequence: TGTGCCAGCAGTTTCGCGGGGTGGGGGTACAATGAGCAGTTCTTC.

This clonotype was seen repeatedly, ten times or more. V gene TRBV20-1 combines with J gene TRBJ1-1; D not resolved. Trimming took 6 bases from V and 0 from J, leaving 11 bases between them. This CDR3 is built from 13 residues. Per germline, CDR1 DFQATT and CDR2 SNEGSKA (reference sequence). The CDR3 DNA reads as TGCAGTGCCAATGACGGCTTGAACACTGAAGCTTTCTTT. Residues: CSANDGLNTEAFF.

V usage is TRBV6-5 and J usage is TRBJ2-6; D is perhaps TRBD1 (6 bases). The CDR3 has 16 residues. Per germline, CDR1 MNHEY and CDR2 SVGAGI. V dropped 5 bases and J dropped 2 bases, with 13 bases sitting between them. CDR3 coding DNA: TGTGCCAGCAGTCGGACAGCAACCGCTGGGGCCAACGTCCTGACTTTC. This sequence encodes CASSRTATAGANVLTF.

The V and J genes are TRBV6-6 and TRBJ1-3; the D is unclear. The V end was cut by 8 bases, the J end by 2 bases, with 7 bases between. In germline, CDR1 is MNHNY, CDR2 SVGAGI (reference sequence). The CDR3 runs to 12 residues. The CDR3 DNA reads as TGTGCCAGCGGCCGGGCTGGAAACACCATATATTTT. Residues: CASGRAGNTIYF.

In its sample, this clonotype was seen many times. The chain couples TRBV5-1 to TRBJ2-5; D uncertain. The CDR3 totals 13 residues. CDR1 is SGHRS, CDR2 YFSETQ, per germline. V was pared by 0 bases and J by 7 bases, with 10 bases between. The CDR3 is CASSLAAEVTQYF. CDR3 DNA sequence: TGCGCCAGCAGCTTGGCGGCAGAGGTGACCCAGTACTTC.

Here the CDR3 reads CSAEIGSDTQYF. The CDR3 DNA reads as TGCAGCGCAGAAATTGGGTCAGATACGCAGTATTTT. J is TRBJ2-3 and V is TRBV29-1; no firm D call. The CDR3 contains 12 residues. CDR1 and CDR2 (germline): SQVTM, ANQGSEA. The V end was cut by 7 bases, the J end by 4 bases, with 12 bases between.

This clonotype was detected only a few times. The rearrangement links TRBV2 to TRBJ1-5; D gene uncertain. This CDR3 has 12 amino acids. Trimming pared 6 bases from V and 7 bases from J, leaving 10 bases between. Germline CDR1 and CDR2: SNHLY and FYNNEI. This CDR3 is CASRSFGQPQHF. As DNA, the CDR3 is TGTGCCAGCAGATCTTTCGGGCAGCCCCAGCATTTT.

The V and J genes are TRBV20-1 and TRBJ1-2; D uncertain. The CDR3 has 12 amino acids. Deletions cut 4 bases from V and 0 bases from J, with 6 bases between. The germline V gene encodes CDR1 DFQATT and CDR2 SNEGSKA (reference sequence). The CDR3 loop is CSAKFTNYGYTF. The DNA for the CDR3 is TGCAGTGCTAAGTTTACTAACTATGGCTACACCTTC.

This clonotype showed up just a few times. The V gene is TRBV6-4, the J gene TRBJ2-6, with D unresolved. Germline V gene sequence: CDR1 MRHNA, CDR2 SNTAGT. CDR3 length: 15 amino acids. V was cut by 2 bases and J by 4 bases, with 9 bases left in between. The CDR3 loop reads CASSDPDLGANVLTF. CDR3 nucleotide sequence: TGTGCCAGCAGTGACCCGGATCTCGGGGCCAACGTCCTGACTTTC.

The table lists this clonotype with a few counts. The chain is built from TRBV5-5 and TRBJ1-1; D gene unclear. With 5 bases removed from V and 3 bases from J, the gap between germline ends came to 11 bases. The germline CDR1 and CDR2 sequences are SGHKS and YYEKEE (reference sequence). The CDR3 totals 13 residues. The DNA for the CDR3 is TGTGCCAGCAGTTTAGCTTGGGACACTGAAGCTTTCTTT. It specifies CASSLAWDTEAFF.

This clonotype came up once. The chain couples TRBV4-1 to TRBJ1-1, with 7 bases fitting TRBD1. Per the germline V gene, CDR1 is MGHRA and CDR2 is YSYEKL. CDR3 length: 13 amino acids. The J segment lost 6 bases and the V segment lost 2 bases, leaving 3 bases of the junction unmatched. Written as DNA, the CDR3 is TGCGCCAGCAGCCAACGACAGGGCCCTGAAGCTTTCTTT. As protein: CASSQRQGPEAFF.

The genes are TRBV5-1 and TRBJ2-2; 9 bases fit TRBD1. CDR3 length: 16 amino acids. CDR1 and CDR2 from the germline V gene are SGHRS and YFSETQ. The V and J ends lost 1 base and 1 base, in that order; junction bases with no gene match: 2. The CDR3 region is CASSLLGQGNTGELFF. The DNA of the CDR3 is TGCGCCAGCAGCTTGTTGGGACAGGGGAACACCGGGGAGCTGTTTTTT.

As for this clonotype: Given a much more abundant clone one base away, this may be a read error. V and J are TRBV2 and TRBJ1-1; D gene unclear. Trimming shortened V by 4 bases and J by 3 bases, and 12 bases separated the two germline ends. The CDR3 sequence is 14 residues long. Per germline, CDR1 SNHLY and CDR2 FYNNEI. CDR3 protein: CASSGVSRDTEAFF. The CDR3 DNA reads as TGTGCCAGCAGTGGGGTTTCAAGGGACACTGAAGCTTTCTTT.

A few counts support this clonotype. The chain recombines TRBV2 with TRBJ1-5; D is unresolved. This CDR3 is 13 amino acids long. The germline CDR1 and CDR2 sequences are SNHLY and FYNNEI. V was trimmed by 3 bases and J by 3 bases, leaving 6 bases between them. CDR3 sequence: CASSDVTNQPQHF. For the CDR3, the DNA is TGTGCCAGCAGTGATGTGACCAATCAGCCCCAGCATTTT. The whole variable domain, remainder taken from reference TRBV2 and TRBJ1-5, is EPEVTQTPSHQVTQMGQEVILRCVPISNHLYFYWYRQILGQKVEFLVSFYNNEISEKSEIFDDQFSVERPDGSNFTLKIRSTKLEDSAMYFCASSDVTNQPQHFGDGTRLSIL.